These 13 T cell receptor beta chains share one sample of origin, sequenced in a study of CD8 T cells in Susac syndrome. RNA totalling roughly 0.5 to 1 ug underwent reverse transcription with random hexamers. TCRdb ran MiXCR on the immunoSEQ multiplex PCR reads and lists one entry per CDR3 protein. Among about 240,000 distinct CDR3 sequences listed, roughly 95% were seen once. The sequenced material came from CD4+ T cells from PBMCs. The origin of the receptors is a human donor with Susac syndrome.

The rearrangement uses TRBV29-1 and TRBJ2-5; D is possibly TRBD1 (8 bases). Trimming pared 7 bases from V and 1 base from J, leaving 16 bases between. The CDR3 runs 14 residues. Germline CDR1 is SQVTM and CDR2 is ANQGSEA. The CDR3 loop reads CSAGGQAGQETQYF. The DNA of the CDR3 is TGCAGCGCGGGGGGACAGGCGGGCCAAGAGACCCAGTACTTC.

V gene TRBV29-1 combines with J gene TRBJ2-1; possible D gene TRBD1, 6 bases. CDR3 length: 13 residues. V lost 3 bases to trimming and J lost 3 bases, with 9 bases between them. Per the germline V gene, CDR1 is SQVTM and CDR2 is ANQGSEA. CDR3 in amino acids: CSVDNRVYNEQFF. The CDR3 region has the DNA TGCAGCGTTGATAACAGGGTCTACAATGAGCAGTTCTTC.

The chain carries TRBV5-1 and TRBJ2-3; D remains ambiguous. Germline lookup yields CDR1 SGHRS and CDR2 YFSETQ. The CDR3 consists of 15 residues. Between the trimmed V and J ends, which lost 0 bases and 4 bases, there was a span of 12 bases. The CDR3 DNA follows: TGCGCCAGCAGCTTGGATACCGGGCCGGCAGATACGCAGTATTTT. Protein product: CASSLDTGPADTQYF.

The chain uses TRBV21-1 and TRBJ2-1. TRBV21-1 is assigned pseudogene status. The CDR3 totals 15 residues. CDR3 sequence (DNA): TGTGCCAGCAGCTCGCGTCTGAGCTCCTACAATGAGCAGTTCTTC. Residues: CASSSRLSSYNEQFF.

The chain joins TRBV20-1 to TRBJ1-5; possibly TRBD1 for D (6 bases). From germline, CDR1 is DFQATT and CDR2 SNEGSKA (reference sequence). V lost 1 base to trimming and J lost 0 bases, with 13 bases between them. This CDR3 spans 16 amino acids. CDR3: CSARVEGHYSNQPQHF. The CDR3 region has the DNA TGCAGTGCTAGAGTGGAGGGACACTATAGCAATCAGCCCCAGCATTTT.

This rearrangement joins TRBV29-1 to TRBJ2-5, with D tentatively TRBD1 (5 bases). Germline V gene data show CDR1 as SQVTM and CDR2 as ANQGSEA. The V end was cut by 6 bases, the J end by 5 bases, with 16 bases between. This CDR3 has 13 residues. CDR3 nucleotides: TGCAGCGTATTCCCAGGGTTAAGGGAGACCCAGTACTTC. Residues: CSVFPGLRETQYF.

The V and J genes are TRBV29-1 and TRBJ2-1; D gene ambiguous. The V and J ends lost 8 bases and 0 bases respectively, with 17 bases between them. Per germline, CDR1 SQVTM and CDR2 ANQGSEA. This CDR3 is built from 15 residues. The CDR3: CSLKAGTNSYNEQFF. CDR3 nucleotide sequence: TGCAGCCTGAAGGCAGGTACTAACTCCTACAATGAGCAGTTCTTC.

The CDR3 DNA sequence: TGTGCCAGCAGTTTTAAGGGGGGCGAGCAGTACTTC. Residues: CASSFKGGEQYF. The chain uses TRBV12-3 or TRBV12-4 and TRBJ2-7, with D perhaps assigned TRBD1 or TRBD2 (6 bases each). The CDR3 is 12 residues long. The V end was cut by 3 bases, the J end by 6 bases, with 9 bases between.

The chain recombines TRBV7-9 with TRBJ2-7; D is ambiguous. Per germline, CDR1 SEHNR and CDR2 FQNEAQ (reference sequence). The CDR3 is 13 amino acids. The V end lost 3 bases, the J end lost 7 bases, and 13 bases lay between the germline ends. CDR3 in DNA: TGTGCCAGCAGCTTGGAAGTGCTGGGAGAGCAGTACTTC. It codes for CASSLEVLGEQYF.

This clonotype was recorded once. The chain recombines TRBV20-1 with TRBJ1-2, with D maybe TRBD1 (5 bases). From germline, CDR1 is DFQATT and CDR2 SNEGSKA (reference sequence). There are 14 residues in the CDR3. V was cut by 1 base and J by 3 bases, with 12 bases left in between. The DNA of the CDR3 is TGCAGTGCTAGAGGCGACAGCTACGACTATGGCTACACCTTC. It encodes CSARGDSYDYGYTF.

The V and J genes are TRBV28 and TRBJ2-7, with D perhaps matching TRBD1 (6 bases). Trimming took off 8 bases at V and 1 base at J, with 15 bases between the two ends. The V gene's germline CDR1 is MDHEN and CDR2 SYDVKM. This CDR3 spans 14 amino acids. CDR3 sequence reads: CASQHIDRSYEQYF. The CDR3 DNA reads as TGTGCCAGCCAACACATTGACAGGTCCTACGAGCAGTACTTC.

The chain carries TRBV28 and TRBJ1-2; no clear D gene. Trimming shortened V by 8 bases and J by 2 bases, and 6 bases separated the two germline ends. The CDR3 totals 11 residues. In germline, CDR1 is MDHEN, CDR2 SYDVKM. CDR3: CASWENYGYTF. CDR3 coding DNA: TGTGCCAGCTGGGAGAACTATGGCTACACCTTC.

This chain links TRBV19 with TRBJ2-7; unclear D gene. CDR3 size: 12 residues. Germline lookup yields CDR1 LNHDA and CDR2 SQIVND (reference sequence). V lost 3 bases, J lost 3 bases, and 6 bases lay in between. The CDR3 reads CASSMDSYEQYF. CDR3 DNA sequence: TGTGCCAGTAGTATGGATAGCTACGAGCAGTACTTC.